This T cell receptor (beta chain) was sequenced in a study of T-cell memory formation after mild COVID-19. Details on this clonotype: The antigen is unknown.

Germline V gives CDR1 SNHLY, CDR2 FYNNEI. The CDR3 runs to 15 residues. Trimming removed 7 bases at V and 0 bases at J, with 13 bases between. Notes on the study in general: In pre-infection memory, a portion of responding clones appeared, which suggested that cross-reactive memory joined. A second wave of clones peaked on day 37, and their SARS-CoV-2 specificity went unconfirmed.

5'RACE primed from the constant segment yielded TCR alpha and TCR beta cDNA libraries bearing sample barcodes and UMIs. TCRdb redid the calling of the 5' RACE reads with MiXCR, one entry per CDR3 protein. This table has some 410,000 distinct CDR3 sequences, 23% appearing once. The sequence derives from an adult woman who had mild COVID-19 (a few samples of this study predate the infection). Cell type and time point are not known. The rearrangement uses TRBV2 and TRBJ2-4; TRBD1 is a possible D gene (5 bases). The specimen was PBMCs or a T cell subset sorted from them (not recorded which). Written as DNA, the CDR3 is TGTGCCAGCATCCAGGGCTGGGCAGCCAAAAACATTCAGTACTTC. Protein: CASIQGWAAKNIQYF.